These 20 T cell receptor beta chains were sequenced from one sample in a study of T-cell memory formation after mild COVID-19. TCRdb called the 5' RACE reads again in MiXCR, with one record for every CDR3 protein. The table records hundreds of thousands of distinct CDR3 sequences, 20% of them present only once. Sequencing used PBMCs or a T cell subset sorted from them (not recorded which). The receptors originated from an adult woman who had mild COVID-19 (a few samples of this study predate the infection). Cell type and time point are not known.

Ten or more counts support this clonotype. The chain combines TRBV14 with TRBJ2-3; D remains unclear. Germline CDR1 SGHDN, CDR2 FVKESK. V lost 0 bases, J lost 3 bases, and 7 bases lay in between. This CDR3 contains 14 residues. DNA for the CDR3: TGTGCCAGCAGCCAAGATCGGGCTACAGATACGCAGTATTTT. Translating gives CASSQDRATDTQYF.

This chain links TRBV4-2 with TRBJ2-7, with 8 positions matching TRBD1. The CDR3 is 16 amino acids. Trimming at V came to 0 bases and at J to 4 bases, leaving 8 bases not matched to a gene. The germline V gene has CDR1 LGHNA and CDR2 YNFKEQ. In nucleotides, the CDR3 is TGTGCCAGCAGCCAAGATGGGGCAGGGGGCGCGTACGAGCAGTACTTC. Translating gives CASSQDGAGGAYEQYF.

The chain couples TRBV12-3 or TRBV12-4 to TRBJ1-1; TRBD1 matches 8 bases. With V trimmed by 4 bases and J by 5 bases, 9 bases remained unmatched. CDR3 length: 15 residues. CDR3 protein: CASSWGTGSGTEAFF. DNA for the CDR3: TGTGCCAGCAGTTGGGGGACAGGTAGTGGAACTGAAGCTTTCTTT.

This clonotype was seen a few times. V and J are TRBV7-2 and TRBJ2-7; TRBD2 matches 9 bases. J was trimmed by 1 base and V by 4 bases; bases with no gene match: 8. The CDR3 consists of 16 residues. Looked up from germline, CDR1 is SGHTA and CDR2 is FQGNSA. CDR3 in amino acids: CASSSLRAGGSYEQYF. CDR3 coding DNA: TGTGCCAGCAGCTCCCTCCGGGCGGGAGGGTCCTACGAGCAGTACTTC. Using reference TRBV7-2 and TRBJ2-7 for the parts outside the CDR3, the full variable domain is GAGVSQSPSNKVTEKGKDVELRCDPISGHTALYWYRQSLGQGLEFLIYFQGNSAPDKSGLPSDRFSAERTGGSVSTLTIQRTQQEDSAVYLCASSSLRAGGSYEQYFGPGTRLTVT.

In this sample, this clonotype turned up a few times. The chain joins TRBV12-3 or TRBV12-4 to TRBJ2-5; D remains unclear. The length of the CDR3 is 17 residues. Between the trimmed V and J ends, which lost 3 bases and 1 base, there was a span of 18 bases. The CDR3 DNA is TGTGCCAGCAGTTTGTACGGTATCGGGTACGGCCAAGAGACCCAGTACTTC. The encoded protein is CASSLYGIGYGQETQYF.

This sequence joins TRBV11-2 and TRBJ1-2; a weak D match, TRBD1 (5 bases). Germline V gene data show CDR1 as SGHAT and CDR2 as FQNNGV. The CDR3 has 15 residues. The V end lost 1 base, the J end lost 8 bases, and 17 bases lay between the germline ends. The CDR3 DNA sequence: TGTGCCAGCAGCTTAGTCAGGGAATTAGGACGCGGCTACACCTTC. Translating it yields CASSLVRELGRGYTF.

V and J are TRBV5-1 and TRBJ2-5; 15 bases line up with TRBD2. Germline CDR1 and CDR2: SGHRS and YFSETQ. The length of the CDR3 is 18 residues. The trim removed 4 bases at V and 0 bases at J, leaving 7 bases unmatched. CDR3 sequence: CASSIGLAGGRNQETQYF. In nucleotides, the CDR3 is TGCGCCAGCAGCATCGGACTAGCGGGGGGGAGGAACCAAGAGACCCAGTACTTC.

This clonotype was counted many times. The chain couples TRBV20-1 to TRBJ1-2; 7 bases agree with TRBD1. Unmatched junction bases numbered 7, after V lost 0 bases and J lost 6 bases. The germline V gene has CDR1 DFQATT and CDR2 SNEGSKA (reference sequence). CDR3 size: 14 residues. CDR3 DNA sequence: TGCAGTGCTAGAGATCCCCGCAGGGGGAATGGCTACACCTTC. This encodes CSARDPRRGNGYTF.

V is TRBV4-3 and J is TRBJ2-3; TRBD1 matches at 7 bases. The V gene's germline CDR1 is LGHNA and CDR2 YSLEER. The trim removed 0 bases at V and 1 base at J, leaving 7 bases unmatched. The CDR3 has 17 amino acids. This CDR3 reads CASSQEETGPRTDTQYF. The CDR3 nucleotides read TGCGCCAGCAGCCAAGAGGAGACAGGGCCCCGCACAGATACGCAGTATTTT.

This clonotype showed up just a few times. CDR3 in amino acids: CASSLVKGHGYTF. As DNA, the CDR3 is TGTGCCAGCAGCTTAGTCAAGGGGCATGGCTACACCTTC. The chain employs TRBV11-2 and TRBJ1-2; tentatively, D is TRBD1 (5 bases). V was cut by 1 base and J by 6 bases, with 9 bases left in between. Looked up from germline, CDR1 is SGHAT and CDR2 is FQNNGV. The CDR3 has 13 amino acids.

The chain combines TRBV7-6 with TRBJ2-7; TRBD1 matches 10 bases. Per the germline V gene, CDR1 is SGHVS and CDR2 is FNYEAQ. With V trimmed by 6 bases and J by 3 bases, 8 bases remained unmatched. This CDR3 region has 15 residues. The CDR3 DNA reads TGTGCCAGCAGACCTGACAGGGGGCAAAGCTACGAGCAGTACTTC. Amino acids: CASRPDRGQSYEQYF.

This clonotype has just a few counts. CDR3 DNA: TGTGCCAGCAGTGGGACTAGCGGGGGAGCAGATACGCAGTATTTT. This codes for CASSGTSGGADTQYF. The chain employs TRBV6-1 and TRBJ2-3, with TRBD2 matching 13 bases. The germline CDR1 and CDR2 sequences are MNHNS and SASEGT. With 4 bases clipped from V and 4 bases from J, the junction kept 2 bases outside the gene matches. The CDR3 has 15 amino acids.

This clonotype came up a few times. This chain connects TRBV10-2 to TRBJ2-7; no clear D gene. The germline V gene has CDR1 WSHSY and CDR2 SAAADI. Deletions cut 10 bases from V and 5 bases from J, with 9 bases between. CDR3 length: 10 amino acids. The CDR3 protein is CATGLDEQYF. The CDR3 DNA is TGCGCCACCGGGCTCGACGAGCAGTACTTC.

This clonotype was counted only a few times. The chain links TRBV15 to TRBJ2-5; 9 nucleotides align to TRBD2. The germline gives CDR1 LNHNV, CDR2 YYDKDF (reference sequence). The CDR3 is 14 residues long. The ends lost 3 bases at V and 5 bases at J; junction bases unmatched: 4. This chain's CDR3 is CATSRRGGVETQYF. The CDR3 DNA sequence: TGTGCCACCAGCAGGCGGGGGGGCGTGGAGACCCAGTACTTC. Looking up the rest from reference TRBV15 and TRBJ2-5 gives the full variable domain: DAMVIQNPRYQVTQFGKPVTLSCSQTLNHNVMYWYQQKSSQAPKLLFHYYDKDFNNEADTPDNFQSRRPNTSFCFLDIRSPGLGDTAMYLCATSRRGGVETQYFGPGTRLLVL.

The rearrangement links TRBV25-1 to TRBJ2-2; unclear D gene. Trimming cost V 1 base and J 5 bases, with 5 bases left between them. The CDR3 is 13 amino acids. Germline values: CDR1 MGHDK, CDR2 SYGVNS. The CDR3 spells CASSEFRTGELFF. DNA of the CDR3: TGTGCCAGCAGTGAATTTAGGACCGGGGAGCTGTTTTTT.

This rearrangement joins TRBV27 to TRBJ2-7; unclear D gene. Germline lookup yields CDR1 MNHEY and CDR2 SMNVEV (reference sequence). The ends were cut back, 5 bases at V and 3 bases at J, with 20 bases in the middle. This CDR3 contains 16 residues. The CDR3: CASSPRSPSPLYEQYF. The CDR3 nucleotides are TGTGCCAGCAGTCCCCGATCCCCCTCTCCGCTCTACGAGCAGTACTTC.

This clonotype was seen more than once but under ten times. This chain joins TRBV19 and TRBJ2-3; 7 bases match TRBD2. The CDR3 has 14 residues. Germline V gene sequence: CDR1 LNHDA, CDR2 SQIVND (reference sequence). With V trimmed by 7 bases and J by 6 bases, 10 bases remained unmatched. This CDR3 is CASTQERGLDTQYF. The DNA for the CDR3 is TGTGCCAGTACTCAGGAGCGGGGCTTGGATACGCAGTATTTT.

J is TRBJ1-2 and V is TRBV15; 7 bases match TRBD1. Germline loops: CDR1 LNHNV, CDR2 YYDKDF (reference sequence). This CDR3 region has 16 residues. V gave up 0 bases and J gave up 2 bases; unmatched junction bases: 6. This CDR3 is CATSRDRTGENYGYTF. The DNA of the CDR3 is TGTGCCACCAGCAGAGATCGGACAGGAGAAAACTATGGCTACACCTTC.

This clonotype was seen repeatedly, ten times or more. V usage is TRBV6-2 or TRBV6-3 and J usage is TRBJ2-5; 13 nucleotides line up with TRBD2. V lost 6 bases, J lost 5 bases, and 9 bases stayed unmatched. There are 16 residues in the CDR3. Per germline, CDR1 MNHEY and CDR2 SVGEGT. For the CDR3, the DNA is TGTGCCAGCAGAAAGGGACTAGCGGGGATAATGGAGACCCAGTACTTC. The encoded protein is CASRKGLAGIMETQYF.

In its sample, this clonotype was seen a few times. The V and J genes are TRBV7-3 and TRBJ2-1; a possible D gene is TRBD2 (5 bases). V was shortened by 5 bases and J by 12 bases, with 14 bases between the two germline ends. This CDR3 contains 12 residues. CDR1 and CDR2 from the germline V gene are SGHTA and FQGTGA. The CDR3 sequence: CASSPPGGSQFF. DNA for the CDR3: TGTGCCAGCAGCCCCCCTGGAGGATCGCAGTTCTTC.